Here is one T cell receptor (beta chain) with its context. What it binds is unknown. Relative to the germline gene, one junction end is altered; a read error may explain this. Time point: newly diagnosed GD, antithyroid drugs for less than 3 months. Making the TCR library involved RNA that had been extracted from PBMCs. The CDR3 is made up of 15 amino acids. The germline V gene has CDR1 SGHRS and CDR2 YFSETQ. TCR beta libraries were built with iRepertoire HTBI primers and Arm-PCR of CDR3 regions. In the original workflow: From all samples, identification returned 11 to 15 TRBJ and 60 to 80 TRBV segments. MiXCR, applied by TCRdb to the multiplex PCR reads, yields one record per CDR3 protein. The V and J calls and clone size are TCRdb's, not the authors'. Of under 300,000 distinct CDR3 sequences listed, about 17% are singletons. This record belongs to a study of regulatory T cells in long-lasting Graves disease. Study in general: Antithyroid drugs had been taken under 3 months by newly diagnosed Graves' patients.

Overall study results and limits: Persistent disease samples used TRBV28, TRBJ1-2 and TRBJ2-5 preferentially. Persistent Graves' patients showed less TCR diversity than newly diagnosed patients showed.

The material was peripheral blood mononuclear cells (PBMCs), obtained at new diagnosis, from a patient treated with antithyroid drugs. The chain employs TRBV5-1 and TRBJ2-1, with 11 bases identical to TRBD1. The source of this sequence is a female donor with Graves disease. CDR3 residues: CASSWGQGEYNEQFF. The CDR3 DNA follows: TGTGCCAGCAGCTGGGGACAGGGGGAGTACAATGAGCAGTTCTTC. Together with reference TRBV5-1 and TRBJ2-1, the CDR3 gives the full variable domain: KAGVTQTPRYLIKTRGQQVTLSCSPISGHRSVSWYQQTPGQGLQFLFEYFSETQRNKGNFPGRFSGRQFSNSRSEMNVSTLELGDSALYLCASSWGQGEYNEQFFGPGTRLTVL.